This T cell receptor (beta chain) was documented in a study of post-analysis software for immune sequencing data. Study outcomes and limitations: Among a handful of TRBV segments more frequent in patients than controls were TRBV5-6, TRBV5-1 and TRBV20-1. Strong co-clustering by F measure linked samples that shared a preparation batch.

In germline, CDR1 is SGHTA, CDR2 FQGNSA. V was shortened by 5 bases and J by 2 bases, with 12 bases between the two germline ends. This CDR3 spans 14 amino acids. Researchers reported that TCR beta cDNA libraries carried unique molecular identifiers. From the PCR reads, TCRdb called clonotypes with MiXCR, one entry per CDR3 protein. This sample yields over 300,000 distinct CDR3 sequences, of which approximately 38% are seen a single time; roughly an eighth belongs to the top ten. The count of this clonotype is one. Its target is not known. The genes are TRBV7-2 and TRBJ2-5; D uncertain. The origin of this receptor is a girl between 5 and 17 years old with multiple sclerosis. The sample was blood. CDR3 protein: CASSTRTAQETQYF. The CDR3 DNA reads TGTGCCAGCAGCACCCGGACGGCTCAAGAGACCCAGTACTTC.